This TCR beta chain is from a study of T-cell reconstitution after alpha-beta-depleted transplantation in children listed by TCRdb under 2016. With regard to the full study: T-cell immune reconstitution after TCRalphabeta/CD19-depleted allogeneic hematopoietic cell transplantation in children was quantitatively tracked in the study by means of TCR repertoire profiling. On the study overall, not on this receptor specifically: In some patients, high TCRbeta diversity at day 60 was attributed to recipient T cells and intrathymic progenitors that had survived conditioning. Hyperexpanded clone frequencies declined over subsequent months; after one year, T-cell counts and TCRbeta diversity were mostly attributed to newly produced T cells. The apparently early alphabetaT-cell count recovery about two months after transplant was reportedly dependent on only several hundred rapidly expanded clones derived from non-depleted graft cells.

Compared with germline, V lacks 4 bases and J lacks 6 bases; bases without a gene match: 2. Its CDR3 holds 12 amino acids, cysteine through phenylalanine. The CDR3 DNA has 36 bases and is translated from base 1. Looking up the germline V gene (reference sequence) yields CDR1 LGHDT and CDR2 YNNKEL. Taken with the paper, the label for treatment or condition translates to: allogeneic hematopoietic cell transplantation with graft depleted of TCRalphabeta T cells and CD19 B cells. Transplant recipients were children who received TCRalphabeta/CD19-depleted allogeneic hematopoietic cell grafts. This clonotype was found many times. Which antigen it targets is not known. Base-call qualities are not available, and no considerably larger clone is one nucleotide away. Preparation of the library involved PCR. TCRdb lists the instrument as Illumina HiSeq 2500. TCR library preparation used molecular barcoding, with unique molecular identifiers applied to normalize quantification of the TCRbeta repertoire. In-frame beta chains were kept once TCRdb had trimmed the public reads at Q25 with fastp and called clones with MiXCR. CDR3 protein duplicates are merged, each entry listing the most common genes and DNA. Present in this sample are 200,000 to 250,000 distinct CDR3 sequences, approximately 10% of which were seen just once. The top ten clones comprise 28% of the sample.

The material was PBMCs, obtained before TCRalphabeta/CD19-depleted stem cell transplant. This clonotype originated in a child under two years old with acute myeloid leukemia, due to receive a stem cell transplant. The V gene is TRBV3-1 and the J gene is TRBJ1-2; a stretch of 7 junction bases matches TRBD1. The CDR3 here reads CASSPGGHGYTF. The DNA sequence reads TGTGCCAGCAGCCCAGGGGGTCATGGCTACACCTTC.